This T cell receptor beta chain was recovered during a study of cytomegalovirus exposure and HLA in healthy donors. The wider study: The approximately 670 first-cohort repertoires and the roughly 130 validation repertoires shared the same platform, a later analysis reported.

Data came from immunoSEQ multiplex PCR; TCRdb stores just in-frame clones and leaves some out. The repertoire includes 200,000 to 300,000 clones, roughly 89% of them detected once, and 2.6% sits in the top ten. CDR1 is LNHDA and CDR2 is SQIVND in the germline V gene (reference sequence). The length of the CDR3 is 17 residues. Trimming at V came to 1 base and at J to 6 bases, leaving 11 bases not matched to a gene. Findings and limits, study-wide: As confirmed in vitro, a few CMV-associated chains were specific for CMV antigens.

The table lists this clone with a few counts. The antigen is not known. J is TRBJ1-2 and V is TRBV19, with TRBD1 matching 10 bases. This receptor was obtained from a young man in good health and CMV-seronegative. The source material was PBMCs. The DNA of the CDR3 is TGTGCCAGTAGTATAGCAGGGGGACAGGGGTTGGCGGATGGCTACACCTTC. Translated: CASSIAGGQGLADGYTF.